Included here is one T cell receptor beta chain sequence, with context. This clonotype was picked up a small number of times. The antigen it binds to is not known. No per-base quality is available; no much larger clone lies one base away. Libraries were built with RACE. The sequencer was a NextSeq 500. During library preparation, unique molecular identifiers were attached to individual cDNA molecules so that TCRs could be counted in a quantitative, reproducible way. The authors' pipeline ran thus. A median of about 87,000 TCRs per sample was observed, with a range of 23,224 to 690,600. The Decombinator software suite was used to annotate V, J and CDR3 in the TCR reads. For the PS versus PT1 abundance plots, all samples were subsampled to the same number of TCRs (28,000). TCRs were defined as expanded if absent before sensitization and observed at least eight times at the 2-week time point. TCRdb redid the processing of the public reads, applying fastp at Q25 and MiXCR, and retained in-frame beta chains. Each entry is one CDR3 protein sequence, shown with its most common DNA and genes. TCRdb assigned the V and J calls; the authors' analysis was not used. This sample comprises approximately 50,000 distinct CDR3 sequences, approximately 9.5% of them detected only once. The ten largest account for 9.5% to 10% of the sample.

This specimen's time point label, per the study, means: pre-sensitization, week 0. The treatment or condition label, read with the paper, signifies: therapeutic diphenylcyclopropenone sensitization with weekly scalp DPC. Total RNA was isolated from unfractionated whole blood collected in Tempus Blood RNA tubes. Blood at each patch-test visit was drawn before the patch test was applied. Patients were eligible if aged 18 to 70, diagnosed with alopecia and judged suitable for DPC therapy, and pregnant patients were excluded. This sample was taken from a study of human T cells and chemical hapten exposure (dated by TCRdb to 2020 to 2023). A note on the overall study: For sensitization, 2% DPC in acetone was applied to a 2 cm by 2 cm area of upper inner arm skin. Peripheral blood TCR repertoire changes were tracked in vivo in alopecia patients during primary and secondary sensitization to the hapten diphenylcyclopropenone (DPC). Blood was sampled from patients pre-sensitization (week 0) and at 2, 6 and about 24 weeks after DPC sensitization. Libraries were pooled for sequencing, and variation in per-sample TCR yields was attributed mainly to small differences in library volumes within the pool. Weekly therapeutic DPC doses were additionally applied to the scalp of patients throughout the roughly 24-week study period. Both TCR alpha and TCR beta chains were sequenced from each blood RNA sample. The patient cohort, mostly female, included alopecia areata with under or over 50% scalp involvement, alopecia totalis and alopecia universalis. For TCR sequencing, blood came from 25 to 30 alopecia patients at anywhere from one to four time points (pre-sensitization, 2, 6 and 24 weeks). Patch testing was performed on the upper back with Finn chambers containing 0.01% DPC, and the patch tests were scored after 6 days according to International Contact Dermatitis Research Group standards. What the work shows at the level of the full study, not this receptor alone: The number of TCRs above 1 in 1000 frequency did not change with DPC sensitization; there was no evidence of global repertoire structure alterations. After repeated subsampling, the strength of the expansion versus patch-test correlation and the threshold at which it became significant changed. Alopecia, a presumed autoimmune disease, was present in all patients, so the immune response of the patients might differ from that of healthy individuals. Patch test score was positively correlated with the number of PT1 expanded TCRs, with significance at thresholds 8, 16 and 32 but not at 4. Expanded TCRs formed significantly more large CDR3 similarity clusters than pre-sensitization or healthy control sets, consistent with antigen-driven responses.

V and J are truncated by 2 bases and 0 bases respectively, leaving an intervening sequence of 10 bases. The CDR3, from cysteine to phenylalanine, totals 15 residues. Only the CDR3 portion is preserved as DNA: 45 bases, with reading frame beginning at the first base. In the germline V gene, CDR1 corresponds to SGHDT and CDR2 to YYEEEE. This TCR was recovered from a woman in her twenties or thirties with alopecia areata. Some clones in this sample may be carry-over from other donors' samples. Source: whole blood, taken in connection with sensitization to the hapten diphenylcyclopropenone (DPC). Recombination connected TRBV5-6 to TRBJ2-3, with the D gene not clear enough to name. The DNA is TGTGCCAGCAGCTTAGGTCCTGCTAGCACAGATACGCAGTATTTT. Its translation reads: CASSLGPASTDTQYF.